This T cell receptor beta chain comes out of a study of cytomegalovirus exposure and HLA in healthy donors. This CDR3 is built from 15 residues. The germline gives CDR1 SGHNT, CDR2 YYREEE (reference sequence). Trimming cost V 4 bases and J 8 bases; bases outside gene matches: 10. The PCR was carried out with 60 Vbeta primers and 13 Jbeta primers. Assay: immunoSEQ multiplex PCR; the TCRdb copy retains only in-frame clones and omits some. Counted here are fewer than 200,000 clones, around 75% occurring once; the ten biggest clones make up 1.5% to 2%. Overall study results and limits: A later analysis reported that several of the most significant clusters appeared to be linked to common viral pathogens, among them Epstein-Barr virus. A few CMV-associated chains proved CMV antigen-specific in vitro.

In the case of this clone: Its cognate antigen is unknown.

This TCR was recovered from a woman in her 30s in good health and CMV-seronegative. Sequenced sample: PBMCs. The V and J genes are TRBV5-4 and TRBJ1-4; 8 bases line up with TRBD1. CDR3 residues: CASSIGQGGGEKLFF. DNA for the CDR3: TGTGCCAGCAGCATCGGACAGGGTGGGGGCGAAAAACTGTTTTTT. The full variable domain, completed using reference TRBV5-4 and TRBJ1-4, is ETGVTQSPTHLIKTRGQQVTLRCSSQSGHNTVSWYQQALGQGPQFIFQYYREEENGRGNFPPRFSGLQFPNYSSELNVNALELDDSALYLCASSIGQGGGEKLFFGSGTQLSVL.